The entry that follows covers one TCR beta chain sequence. Trimming shortened V by 8 bases and J by 4 bases, and 14 bases separated the two germline ends. The CDR3 runs to 14 residues. Germline CDR1 is MNHEY and CDR2 is SMNVEV (reference sequence). Here immunoSEQ multiplex PCR was the method, and the copy in TCRdb shows in-frame clones only, minus some. In the table there are 100,000 to 150,000 clones, approximately 88% of which are singletons. This entry is derived from a study of cytomegalovirus exposure and HLA in healthy donors. Study overall: In a later analysis, the roughly 120 validation repertoires were reported to have used the same platform as the 550 to 850 first-cohort repertoires.

The chain has TRBV27 and TRBJ1-4, with a weak D call TRBD1 (5 bases). Sequenced material: PBMCs. This clonotype was sampled from a woman aged 18-29 years in good health and CMV-seronegative. The CDR3: CASRRTRHNEKLFF. CDR3 DNA sequence: TGTGCCAGCCGCCGGACAAGACATAATGAAAAACTGTTTTTT.